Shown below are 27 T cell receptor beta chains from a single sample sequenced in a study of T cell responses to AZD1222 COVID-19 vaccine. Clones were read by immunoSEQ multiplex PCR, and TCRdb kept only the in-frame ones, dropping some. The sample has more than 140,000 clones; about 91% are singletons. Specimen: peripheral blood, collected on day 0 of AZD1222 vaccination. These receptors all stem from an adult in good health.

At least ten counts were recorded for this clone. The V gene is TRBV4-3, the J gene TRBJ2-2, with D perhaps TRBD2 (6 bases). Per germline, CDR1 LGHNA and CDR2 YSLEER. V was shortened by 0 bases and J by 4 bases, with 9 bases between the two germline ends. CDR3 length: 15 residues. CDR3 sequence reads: CASSQDRGTTGELFF. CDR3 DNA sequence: TGCGCCAGCAGCCAAGATCGGGGGACCACCGGGGAGCTGTTTTTT.

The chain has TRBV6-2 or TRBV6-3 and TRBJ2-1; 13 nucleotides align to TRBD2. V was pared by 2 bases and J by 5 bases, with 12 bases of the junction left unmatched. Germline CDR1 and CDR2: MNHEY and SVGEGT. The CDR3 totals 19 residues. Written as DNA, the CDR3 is TGTGCCAGCAGTTACAATGGACTAGCGGGAGCAAGAAGGGACAATGAGCAGTTCTTC. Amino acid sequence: CASSYNGLAGARRDNEQFF.

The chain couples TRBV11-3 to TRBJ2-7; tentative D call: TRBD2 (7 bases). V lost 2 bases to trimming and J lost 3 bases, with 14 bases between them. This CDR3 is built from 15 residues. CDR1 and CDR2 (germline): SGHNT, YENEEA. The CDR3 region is CASSLNAGAVYEQYF. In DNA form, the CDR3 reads TGTGCCAGCAGCTTAAACGCGGGGGCAGTCTACGAGCAGTACTTC.

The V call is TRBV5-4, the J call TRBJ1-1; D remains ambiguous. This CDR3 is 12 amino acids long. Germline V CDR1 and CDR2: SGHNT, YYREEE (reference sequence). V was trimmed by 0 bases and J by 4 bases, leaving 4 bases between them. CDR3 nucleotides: TGTGCCAGCAGCTTGGAACCCACTGAAGCTTTCTTT. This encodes CASSLEPTEAFF.

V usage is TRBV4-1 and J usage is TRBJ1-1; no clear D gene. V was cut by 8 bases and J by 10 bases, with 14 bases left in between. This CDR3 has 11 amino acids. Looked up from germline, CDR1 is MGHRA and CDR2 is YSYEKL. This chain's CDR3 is CASGQNFRAFF. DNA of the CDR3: TGCGCCAGCGGTCAGAATTTTCGAGCTTTCTTT.

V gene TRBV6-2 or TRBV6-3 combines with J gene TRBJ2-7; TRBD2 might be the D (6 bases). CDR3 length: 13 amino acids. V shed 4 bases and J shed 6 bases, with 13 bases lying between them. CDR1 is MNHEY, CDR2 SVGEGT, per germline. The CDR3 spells CASSFRGSGEQYF. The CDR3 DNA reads TGTGCCAGCAGTTTTCGGGGGAGCGGCGAGCAGTACTTC.

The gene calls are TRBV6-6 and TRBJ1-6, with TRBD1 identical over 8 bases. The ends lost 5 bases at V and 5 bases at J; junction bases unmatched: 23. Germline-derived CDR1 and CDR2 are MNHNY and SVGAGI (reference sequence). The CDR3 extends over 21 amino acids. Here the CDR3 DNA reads TGTGCCAGCAGTCACCACCAAGGGGACAGGCGGGCCCGGGTCGATAATTCACCCCTCCACTTT. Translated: CASSHHQGDRRARVDNSPLHF.

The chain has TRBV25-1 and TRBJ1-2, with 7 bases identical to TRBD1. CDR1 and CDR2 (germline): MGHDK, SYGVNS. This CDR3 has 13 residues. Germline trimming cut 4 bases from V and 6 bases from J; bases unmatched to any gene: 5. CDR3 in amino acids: CASSGRGRDGYTF. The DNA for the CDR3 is TGTGCCAGCAGTGGTAGGGGGCGTGATGGCTACACCTTC.

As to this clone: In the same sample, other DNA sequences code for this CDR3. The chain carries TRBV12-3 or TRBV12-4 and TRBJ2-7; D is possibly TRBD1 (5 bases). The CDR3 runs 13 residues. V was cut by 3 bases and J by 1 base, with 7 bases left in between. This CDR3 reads CASSLQGSYEQYF. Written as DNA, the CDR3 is TGTGCCAGCAGTTTGCAGGGTTCCTACGAGCAGTACTTC.

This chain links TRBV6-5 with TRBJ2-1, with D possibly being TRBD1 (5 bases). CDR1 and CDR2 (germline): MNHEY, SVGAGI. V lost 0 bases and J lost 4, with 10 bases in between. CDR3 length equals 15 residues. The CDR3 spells CASSYSLDSYNEQFF. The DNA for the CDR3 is TGTGCCAGCAGTTACTCTCTCGACAGTTACAATGAGCAGTTCTTC.

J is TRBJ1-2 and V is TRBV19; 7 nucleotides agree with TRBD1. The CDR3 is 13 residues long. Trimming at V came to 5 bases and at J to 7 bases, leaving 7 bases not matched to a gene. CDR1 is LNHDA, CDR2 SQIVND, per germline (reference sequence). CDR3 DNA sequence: TGTGCCAGTAGTCCACCGACAGGGACTGGCTACACCTTC. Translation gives CASSPPTGTGYTF. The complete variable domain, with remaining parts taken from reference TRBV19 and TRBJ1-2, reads DGGITQSPKYLFRKEGQNVTLSCEQNLNHDAMYWYRQDPGQGLRLIYYSQIVNDFQKGDIAEGYSVSREKKESFPLTVTSAQKNPTAFYLCASSPPTGTGYTFGSGTRLTVV.

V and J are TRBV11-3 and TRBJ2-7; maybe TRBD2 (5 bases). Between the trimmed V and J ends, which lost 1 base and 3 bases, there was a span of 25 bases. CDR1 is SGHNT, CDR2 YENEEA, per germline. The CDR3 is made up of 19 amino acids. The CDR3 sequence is CASSLALRGFGPSGYEQYF. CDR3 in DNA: TGTGCCAGCAGCTTAGCCCTACGGGGTTTCGGGCCCAGCGGCTACGAGCAGTACTTC.

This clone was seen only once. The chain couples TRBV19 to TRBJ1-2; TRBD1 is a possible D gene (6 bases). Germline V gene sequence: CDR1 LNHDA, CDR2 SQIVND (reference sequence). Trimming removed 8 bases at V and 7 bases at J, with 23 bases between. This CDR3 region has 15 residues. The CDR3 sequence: CASGNQGHQLAGYTF. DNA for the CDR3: TGTGCCAGTGGAAATCAGGGACATCAATTAGCTGGCTACACCTTC. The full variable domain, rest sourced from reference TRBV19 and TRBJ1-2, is DGGITQSPKYLFRKEGQNVTLSCEQNLNHDAMYWYRQDPGQGLRLIYYSQIVNDFQKGDIAEGYSVSREKKESFPLTVTSAQKNPTAFYLCASGNQGHQLAGYTFGSGTRLTVV.

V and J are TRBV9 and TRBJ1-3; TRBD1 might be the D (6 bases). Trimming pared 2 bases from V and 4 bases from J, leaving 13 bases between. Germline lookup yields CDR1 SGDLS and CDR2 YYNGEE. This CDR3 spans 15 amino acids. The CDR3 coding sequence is TGTGCCAGCAGCGTTTCACAGGGATACGGAAACACCATATATTTT. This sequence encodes CASSVSQGYGNTIYF.

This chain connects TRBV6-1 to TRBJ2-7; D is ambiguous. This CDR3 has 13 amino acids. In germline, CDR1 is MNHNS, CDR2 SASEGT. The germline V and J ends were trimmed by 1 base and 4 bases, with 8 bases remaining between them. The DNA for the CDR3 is TGTGCCAGCAGTGAAGGCCCTACATACGAGCAGTACTTC. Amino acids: CASSEGPTYEQYF.

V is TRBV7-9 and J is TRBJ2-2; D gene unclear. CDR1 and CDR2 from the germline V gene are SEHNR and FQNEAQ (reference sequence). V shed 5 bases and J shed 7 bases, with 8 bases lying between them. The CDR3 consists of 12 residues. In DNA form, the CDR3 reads TGTGCCAGCAGCGCTCTTATCGGGGAGCTGTTTTTT. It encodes CASSALIGELFF.

The CDR3 DNA reads as TGTGCCAGCAGCGTAGTAGGGGATAACACCGGGGAGCTGTTTTTT. Amino acid sequence: CASSVVGDNTGELFF. This sequence joins TRBV9 and TRBJ2-2; possible D gene TRBD1, 5 bases. Trimming left V 0 bases short and J 2 bases short, with 8 bases between. Germline assignment: CDR1 SGDLS and CDR2 YYNGEE. This CDR3 region has 15 residues. Based on the CDR3 plus reference TRBV9 and TRBJ2-2, the full variable domain is DSGVTQTPKHLITATGQRVTLRCSPRSGDLSVYWYQQSLDQGLQFLIQYYNGEERAKGNILERFSAQQFPDLHSELNLSSLELGDSALYFCASSVVGDNTGELFFGEGSRLTVL.

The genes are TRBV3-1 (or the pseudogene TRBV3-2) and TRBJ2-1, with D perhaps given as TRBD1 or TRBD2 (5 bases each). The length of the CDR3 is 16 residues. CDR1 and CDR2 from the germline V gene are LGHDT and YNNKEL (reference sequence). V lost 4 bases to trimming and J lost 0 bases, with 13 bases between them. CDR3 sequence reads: CASSLRAGTSYNEQFF. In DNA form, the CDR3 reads TGTGCCAGCAGCCTCCGGGCCGGGACCTCCTACAATGAGCAGTTCTTC.

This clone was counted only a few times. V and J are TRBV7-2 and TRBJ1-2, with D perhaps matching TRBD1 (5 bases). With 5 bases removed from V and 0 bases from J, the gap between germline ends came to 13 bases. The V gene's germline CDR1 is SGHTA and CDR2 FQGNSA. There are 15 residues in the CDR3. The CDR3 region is CASSLGRAPNYGYTF. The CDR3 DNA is TGTGCCAGCAGCCTGGGACGCGCACCTAACTATGGCTACACCTTC.

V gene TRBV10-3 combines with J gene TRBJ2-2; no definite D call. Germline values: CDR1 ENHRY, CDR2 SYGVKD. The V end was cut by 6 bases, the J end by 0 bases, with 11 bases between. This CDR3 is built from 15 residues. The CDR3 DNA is TGTGCCATCAGCCCCGAACCCGCGAACACCGGGGAGCTGTTTTTT. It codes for CAISPEPANTGELFF.

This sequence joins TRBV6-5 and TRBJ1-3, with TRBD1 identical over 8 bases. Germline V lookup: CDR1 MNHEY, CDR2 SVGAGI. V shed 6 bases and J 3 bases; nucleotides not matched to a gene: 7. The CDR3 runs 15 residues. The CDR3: CASRSGGAFGNTIYF. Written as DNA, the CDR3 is TGTGCCAGCAGATCAGGGGGCGCCTTTGGAAACACCATATATTTT.

The CDR3 loop reads CASSISPGQGANEQYF. The CDR3 DNA reads as TGTGCCAGCAGCATATCACCGGGACAGGGGGCCAACGAGCAGTACTTC. This chain links TRBV13 with TRBJ2-7; 12 bases fit TRBD1. CDR3 size: 16 residues. V shed 5 bases, J shed 5 bases, and the junction held 10 bases outside the gene matches. From germline, CDR1 is PRHDT and CDR2 FYEKMQ (reference sequence).

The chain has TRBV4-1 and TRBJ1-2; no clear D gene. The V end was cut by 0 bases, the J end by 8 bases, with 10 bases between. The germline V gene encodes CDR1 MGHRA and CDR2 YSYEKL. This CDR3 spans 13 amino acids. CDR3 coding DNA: TGCGCCAGCAGCCAAGATAAGGGTCGGGGCTACACCTTC. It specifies CASSQDKGRGYTF.

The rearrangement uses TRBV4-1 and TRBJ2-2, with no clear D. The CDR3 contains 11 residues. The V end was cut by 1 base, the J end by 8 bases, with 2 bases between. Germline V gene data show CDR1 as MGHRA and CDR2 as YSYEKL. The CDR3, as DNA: TGCGCCAGCAGCCAAGCTGGGGAGCTGTTTTTT. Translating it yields CASSQAGELFF.

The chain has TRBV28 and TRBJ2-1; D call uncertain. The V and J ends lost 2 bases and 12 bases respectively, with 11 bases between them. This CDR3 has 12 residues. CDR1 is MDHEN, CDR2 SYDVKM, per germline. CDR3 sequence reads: CASSLKGLLQFF. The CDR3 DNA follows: TGTGCCAGCAGTTTAAAGGGCCTTCTGCAGTTCTTC.

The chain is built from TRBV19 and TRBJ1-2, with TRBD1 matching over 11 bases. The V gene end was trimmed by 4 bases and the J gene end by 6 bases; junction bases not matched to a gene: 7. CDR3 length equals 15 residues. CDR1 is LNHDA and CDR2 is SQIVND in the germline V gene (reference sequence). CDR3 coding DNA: TGTGCCAGTAGTACCGGACAGGGGGCATTTGATGGCTACACCTTC. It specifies CASSTGQGAFDGYTF.

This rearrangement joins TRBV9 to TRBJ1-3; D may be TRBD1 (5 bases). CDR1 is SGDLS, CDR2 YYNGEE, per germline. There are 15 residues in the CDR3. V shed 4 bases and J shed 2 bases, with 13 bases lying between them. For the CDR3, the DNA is TGTGCCAGCAGCCTCTGGGGGAGGCCTGGAAACACCATATATTTT. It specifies CASSLWGRPGNTIYF. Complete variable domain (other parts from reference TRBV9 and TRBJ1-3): DSGVTQTPKHLITATGQRVTLRCSPRSGDLSVYWYQQSLDQGLQFLIQYYNGEERAKGNILERFSAQQFPDLHSELNLSSLELGDSALYFCASSLWGRPGNTIYFGEGSWLTVV.